Detailed here is one TCR beta chain. The record originates from a study of PD-L1 blockade in urothelial cancer. Study summary: Every 3 weeks, patients received intravenous atezolizumab 1,200 mg, beginning 2014.

Profiling relied on immunoSEQ multiplex PCR, and the TCRdb table lists in-frame clones only, not all of them. The sample yields 75,000 to 90,000 clones, about four fifths seen once. This sample comprised PBMCs, obtained around atezolizumab (anti-PD-L1) treatment. This sequence was found in a man in his 70s with urothelial cancer.

Written as DNA, the CDR3 is TGCGCCAGCAGCTTGGCAGGGTTAGGTTCACCCCTCCACTTT. Translating gives CASSLAGLGSPLHF. The V call is TRBV5-1, the J call TRBJ1-6, with D possibly being TRBD1 (5 bases). This CDR3 is 14 amino acids long. The germline gives CDR1 SGHRS, CDR2 YFSETQ. The V gene lost 0 bases and the J gene lost 9 bases, with 10 bases spanning the gap.